Here is one T cell receptor beta chain with its context. No antigen is known for it. This sample is drawn from a study of T cells after yellow fever vaccination. Overall study findings and caveats: Though it reached lower strength, the secondary response hit its peak faster, day 5 versus 15.

V was pared by 2 bases and J by 4 bases, with 12 bases between. The CDR3 has 15 amino acids. Germline V gene sequence: CDR1 MGHDK, CDR2 SYGVNS. Universal primer sites and UMIs were introduced during 5'RACE template-switching synthesis of TCR cDNA. TCRdb ran MiXCR on the 5' RACE reads and lists one entry per CDR3 protein. The top ten clones hold about 40% of a sample with 150,000 to 200,000 distinct CDR3 sequences, 9.3% of them seen once. This chain joins TRBV25-1 and TRBJ2-1, with D uncertain. The sequence was collected from a man aged 18-30 years who received the YFV17D yellow fever vaccine. The material was CD8+ T cells sorted from PBMCs, obtained 45 days after the yellow fever booster vaccination. The chain's CDR3 is CASSEGSKTYNEQFF. The CDR3 DNA sequence: TGTGCCAGCAGTGAAGGCAGTAAGACTTACAATGAGCAGTTCTTC.